This T cell receptor (beta chain) was documented in a study of blood T cell repertoires in COVID-19. Study-level information: Acute and convalescent COVID-19 samples came from the United States, Italy and Spain. T cells, B-cell-depleted T cells, or PBMCs supplied cDNA or gDNA.

Per the original data handling: Reference gene primer amplification yielded estimated nucleated cell counts. Method: immunoSEQ multiplex PCR; TCRdb's copy keeps in-frame clones and lacks some. V and J calls and clone size come straight from that table; D and trimming were deduced from the DNA. The sample has 400,000 to 550,000 clones, around 88% seen once. The CDR3 is made up of 13 amino acids. With 8 bases clipped from V and 5 bases from J, the junction kept 9 bases outside the gene matches. The V gene's germline CDR1 is LNHNV and CDR2 YYDKDF (reference sequence). The genes are TRBV15 and TRBJ2-7, with 7 bases lining up with TRBD2. The specimen sequenced was peripheral blood. The clonotype originates from a woman aged 25 to 39 with acute or convalescent COVID-19. CDR3 sequence reads: CATATRGEDEQYF. The DNA for the CDR3 is TGTGCCACCGCAACACGGGGGGAGGACGAGCAGTACTTC.